This TCR beta chain originates from a study of blood T cell repertoires in COVID-19. Study at large: There were acute and convalescent COVID-19 samples, and they came from the United States, Italy and Spain. PBMCs, B-cell-depleted T cells, or T cells were the source of the cDNA or gDNA that made up the material.

In the original analysis: Using reference gene primer amplification, nucleated cell counts were estimated. TCRdb's table, derived via immunoSEQ multiplex PCR, lists solely in-frame clones and lacks some. The V and J calls and clone size are taken from that table; D and trimming were inferred from the DNA. The top ten hold around 6.6% of the sample, which has about 94,000 clones, 84% seen once. This CDR3 spans 12 amino acids. V gave up 9 bases and J gave up 10 bases; unmatched junction bases: 4. Germline-derived CDR1 and CDR2 are SNHLY and FYNNEI. The genes are TRBV2 and TRBJ1-6, with 9 bases identical to TRBD1. Sequencing was carried out using peripheral blood. This receptor was taken from a man aged 60 to 75 with acute or convalescent COVID-19. The CDR3 protein is CARGTGRSPLHF. CDR3 in DNA: TGTGCCAGGGGGACAGGGAGGTCACCCCTCCACTTT.